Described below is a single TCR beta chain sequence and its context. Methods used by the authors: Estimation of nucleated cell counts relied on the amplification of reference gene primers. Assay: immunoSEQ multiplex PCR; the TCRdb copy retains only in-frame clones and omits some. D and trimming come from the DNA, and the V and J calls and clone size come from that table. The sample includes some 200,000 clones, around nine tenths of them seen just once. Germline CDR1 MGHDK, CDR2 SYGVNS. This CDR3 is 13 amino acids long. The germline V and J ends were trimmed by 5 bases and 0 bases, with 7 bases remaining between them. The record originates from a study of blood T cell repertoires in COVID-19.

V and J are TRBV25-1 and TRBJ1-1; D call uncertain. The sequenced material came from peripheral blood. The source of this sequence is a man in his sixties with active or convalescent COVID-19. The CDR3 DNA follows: TGTGCCAGCAGTCGGGATGTGAACACTGAAGCTTTCTTT. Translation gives CASSRDVNTEAFF.